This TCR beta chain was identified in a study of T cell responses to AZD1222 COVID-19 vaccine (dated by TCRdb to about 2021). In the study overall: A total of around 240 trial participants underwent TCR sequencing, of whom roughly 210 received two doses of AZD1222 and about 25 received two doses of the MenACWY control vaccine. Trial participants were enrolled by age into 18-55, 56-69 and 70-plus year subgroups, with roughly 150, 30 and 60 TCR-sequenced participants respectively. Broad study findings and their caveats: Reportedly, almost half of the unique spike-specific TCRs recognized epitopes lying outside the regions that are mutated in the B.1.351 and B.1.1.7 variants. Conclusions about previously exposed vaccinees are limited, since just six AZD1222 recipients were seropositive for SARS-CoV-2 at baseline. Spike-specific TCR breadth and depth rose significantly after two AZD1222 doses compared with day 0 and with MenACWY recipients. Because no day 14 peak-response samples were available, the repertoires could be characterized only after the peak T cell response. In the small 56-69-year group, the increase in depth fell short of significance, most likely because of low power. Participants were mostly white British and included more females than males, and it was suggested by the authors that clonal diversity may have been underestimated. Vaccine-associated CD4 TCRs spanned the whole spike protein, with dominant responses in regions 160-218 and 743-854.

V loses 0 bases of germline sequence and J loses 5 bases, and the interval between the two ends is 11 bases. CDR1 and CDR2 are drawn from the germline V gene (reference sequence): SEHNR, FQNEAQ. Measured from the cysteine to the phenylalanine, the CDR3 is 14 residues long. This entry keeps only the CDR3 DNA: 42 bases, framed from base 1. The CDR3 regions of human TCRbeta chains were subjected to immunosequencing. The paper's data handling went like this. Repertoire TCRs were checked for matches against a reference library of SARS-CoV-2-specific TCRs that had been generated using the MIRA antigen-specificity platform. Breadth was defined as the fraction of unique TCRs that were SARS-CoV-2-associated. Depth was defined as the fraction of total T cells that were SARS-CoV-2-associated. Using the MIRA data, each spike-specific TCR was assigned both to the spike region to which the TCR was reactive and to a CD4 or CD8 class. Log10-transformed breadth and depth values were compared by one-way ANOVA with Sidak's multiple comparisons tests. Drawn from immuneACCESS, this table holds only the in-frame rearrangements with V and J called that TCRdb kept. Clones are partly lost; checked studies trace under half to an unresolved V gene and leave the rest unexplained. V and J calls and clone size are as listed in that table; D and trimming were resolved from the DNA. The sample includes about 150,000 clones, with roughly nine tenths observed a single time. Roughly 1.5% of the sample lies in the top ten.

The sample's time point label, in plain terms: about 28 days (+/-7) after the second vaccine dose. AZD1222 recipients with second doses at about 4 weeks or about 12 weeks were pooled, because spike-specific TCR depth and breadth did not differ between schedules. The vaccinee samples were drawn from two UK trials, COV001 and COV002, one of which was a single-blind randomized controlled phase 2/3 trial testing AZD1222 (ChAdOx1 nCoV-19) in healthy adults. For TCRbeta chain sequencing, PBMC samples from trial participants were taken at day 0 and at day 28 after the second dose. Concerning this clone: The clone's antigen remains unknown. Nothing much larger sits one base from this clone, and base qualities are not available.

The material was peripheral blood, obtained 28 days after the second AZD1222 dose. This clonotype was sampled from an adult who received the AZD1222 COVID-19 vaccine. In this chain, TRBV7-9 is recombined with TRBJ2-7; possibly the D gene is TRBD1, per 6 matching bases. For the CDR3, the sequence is CASSLAQDSHEQYF. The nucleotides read TGTGCCAGCAGCTTAGCCCAGGACAGCCACGAGCAGTACTTC. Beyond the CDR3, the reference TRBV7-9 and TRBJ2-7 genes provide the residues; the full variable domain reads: DTGVSQNPRHKITKRGQNVTFRCDPISEHNRLYWYRQTLGQGPEFLTYFQNEAQLEKSRLLSDRFSAERPKGSFSTLEIQRTEQGDSAMYLCASSLAQDSHEQYFGPGTRLTVT.